Below, 15 T cell receptor beta chains from the same sample are listed, as sequenced in a study of CD8+ T cells in alopecia areata. Treatment reported: oral pan-JAK inhibitor, 5-10 mg twice daily. Extraction of RNA preceded its reverse transcription into cDNA, which served as the sequencing template. Libraries were prepared by immunoSEQ multiplex PCR; TCRdb keeps only in-frame clonotypes and omits some of them. In the table there are 150,000 to 200,000 clones, roughly 60% of which are singletons. The sequences come from CD4+ T cells sorted from blood, collected at week 24, from a patient treated with tofacitinib. These receptors originate from a human donor with alopecia areata.

This chain links TRBV25-1 with TRBJ2-7; no clear D gene. This CDR3 is built from 11 residues. From germline, CDR1 is MGHDK and CDR2 SYGVNS. Trimming shortened V by 5 bases and J by 7 bases, and 9 bases separated the two germline ends. In nucleotides, the CDR3 is TGTGCCAGCAGTATTCAGACGGAGCAGTACTTC. It encodes CASSIQTEQYF.

V and J are TRBV30 and TRBJ1-1, with D perhaps matching TRBD1 (6 bases). CDR1 is GTSNPN and CDR2 is SVGIG in the germline V gene (reference sequence). V was clipped by 1 base and J by 0 bases, with 12 bases between them. This CDR3 comprises 15 residues. In nucleotides, the CDR3 is TGTGCCTGGAGTGGTGTGGGGGGCTTGAACACTGAAGCTTTCTTT. Protein: CAWSGVGGLNTEAFF. The full variable domain, its missing parts supplied by reference TRBV30 and TRBJ1-1, is SQTIHQWPATLVQPVGSPLSLECTVEGTSNPNLYWYRQAAGRGLQLLFYSVGIGQISSEVPQNLSASRPQDRQFILSSKKLLLSDSGFYLCAWSGVGGLNTEAFFGQGTRLTVV.

The V gene is TRBV6-5, the J gene TRBJ1-1; D is ambiguous. V was clipped by 6 bases and J by 3 bases, with 11 bases between them. CDR3 length equals 13 residues. Germline lookup yields CDR1 MNHEY and CDR2 SVGAGI. The CDR3 sequence: CASRGIRDTEAFF. The CDR3 DNA follows: TGTGCCAGCAGGGGAATCCGGGACACTGAAGCTTTCTTT.

The CDR3 nucleotides are TGCGCCAGCCGAAGGGAAGAGACCCAGTACTTC. The encoded protein is CASRREETQYF. V usage is TRBV5-1 and J usage is TRBJ2-5; D uncertain. Looked up from germline, CDR1 is SGHRS and CDR2 is YFSETQ. V lost 7 bases and J 3 bases, leaving 7 bases between the germline ends. The CDR3 totals 11 residues.

This clone was seen a handful of times. Other DNA sequences in the sample encode the same CDR3. The chain has TRBV5-1 and TRBJ2-5; a weak D match, TRBD2 (6 bases). Germline V gene data show CDR1 as SGHRS and CDR2 as YFSETQ. CDR3 length equals 15 residues. V was clipped by 1 base and J by 1 base, with 11 bases between them. The CDR3 spells CASSLRGLPQETQYF. The DNA of the CDR3 is TGCGCCAGCAGCTTGAGGGGACTGCCCCAAGAGACCCAGTACTTC.

This clone was observed a handful of times. V usage is TRBV5-8 and J usage is TRBJ1-2; perhaps TRBD1 as D (5 bases). Per the germline V gene, CDR1 is SGHTS and CDR2 is YDEGEE. V was clipped by 0 bases and J by 2 bases, with 11 bases between them. CDR3 length: 15 residues. CDR3 in DNA: TGTGCCAGCAGCTTGGCCGGGACGGAAAACTATGGCTACACCTTC. It translates to CASSLAGTENYGYTF.

The gene calls are TRBV5-1 and TRBJ1-1; 8 bases are shared with TRBD1. Germline V gives CDR1 SGHRS, CDR2 YFSETQ. The junction had 6 bases not matched to a gene; V was cut back by 3 bases and J by 2 bases. CDR3 length: 15 residues. Written as DNA, the CDR3 is TGCGCCAGCAGCTCAGGACAGGGTAACAACACTGAAGCTTTCTTT. It yields the protein CASSSGQGNNTEAFF.

The V call is TRBV2, the J call TRBJ1-5; the D gene is possibly TRBD1 (5 bases). The CDR3 has 17 residues. V gave up 5 bases and J gave up 0 bases, with 17 bases separating them. CDR1 is SNHLY and CDR2 is FYNNEI in the germline V gene. The CDR3 sequence is CASSSETGESSNQPQHF. DNA for the CDR3: TGTGCCAGCAGTTCGGAAACAGGAGAGTCTAGCAATCAGCCCCAGCATTTT.

This chain joins TRBV6-5 and TRBJ2-2, with D hard to call. Germline loops: CDR1 MNHEY, CDR2 SVGAGI. V dropped 8 bases and J dropped 2 bases, with 6 bases sitting between them. The CDR3 is made up of 12 amino acids. CDR3 sequence (DNA): TGTGCCAGCGGCCAAAACACCGGGGAGCTGTTTTTT. This codes for CASGQNTGELFF.

The genes are TRBV27 and TRBJ2-7; 8 bases are shared with TRBD1. Germline V gene data show CDR1 as MNHEY and CDR2 as SMNVEV (reference sequence). The CDR3 runs 14 residues. The ends lost 4 bases at V and 9 bases at J; junction bases unmatched: 11. As DNA, the CDR3 is TGTGCCAGCAGTTATTCGGCCAGGGGGCCTGGGCAGTACTTC. This encodes CASSYSARGPGQYF.

The J gene is TRBJ2-7, the V gene TRBV7-2, with D possibly TRBD1 on 6 matching bases. This CDR3 contains 13 residues. Germline V lookup: CDR1 SGHTA, CDR2 FQGNSA. V shed 4 bases and J shed 4 bases, with 11 bases lying between them. CDR3 residues: CASSSQGPYEQYF. As DNA, the CDR3 is TGTGCCAGCAGCTCACAGGGCCCATACGAGCAGTACTTC. Full variable domain (missing parts from reference TRBV7-2 and TRBJ2-7): GAGVSQSPSNKVTEKGKDVELRCDPISGHTALYWYRQSLGQGLEFLIYFQGNSAPDKSGLPSDRFSAERTGGSVSTLTIQRTQQEDSAVYLCASSSQGPYEQYFGPGTRLTVT.

V usage is TRBV29-1 and J usage is TRBJ2-5; D is uncertain. The length of the CDR3 is 13 residues. CDR1 is SQVTM, CDR2 ANQGSEA, per germline. Trimming took off 4 bases at V and 2 bases at J, with 11 bases between the two ends. The CDR3, as DNA: TGCAGCGTTGGACCCTCGAGTCAAGAGACCCAGTACTTC. It specifies CSVGPSSQETQYF.

Remarks on this clone: The same CDR3 can be traced to other DNA sequences in this sample. The chain uses TRBV30 and TRBJ1-5; D may be TRBD1 (5 bases). Germline loops: CDR1 GTSNPN, CDR2 SVGIG (reference sequence). Trimming shortened V by 1 base and J by 2 bases, and 9 bases separated the two germline ends. CDR3 length: 14 amino acids. CDR3 DNA: TGTGCCTGGAGTGGGCAGGGCGGCAATCAGCCCCAGCATTTT. It is translated as CAWSGQGGNQPQHF.

The gene calls are TRBV29-1 and TRBJ2-3; 7 bases agree with TRBD1. This CDR3 has 15 amino acids. The germline gives CDR1 SQVTM, CDR2 ANQGSEA. Trimming cost V 7 bases and J 0 bases; bases outside gene matches: 10. For the CDR3, the DNA is TGCAGCGCCTGCCAAGGGACAGCAAGCACAGATACGCAGTATTTT. As protein: CSACQGTASTDTQYF.

This clone was counted a few times. The chain is built from TRBV5-4 and TRBJ1-2; D may be TRBD1 (5 bases). The CDR3 extends over 13 amino acids. Germline V gene sequence: CDR1 SGHNT, CDR2 YYREEE (reference sequence). V was trimmed by 0 bases and J by 8 bases, leaving 11 bases between them. The chain's CDR3 is CASSLASGSGYTF. DNA of the CDR3: TGTGCCAGCAGCTTGGCGTCAGGGAGCGGCTACACCTTC.